This T cell receptor (beta chain) originates from a study of blood T cell repertoires in COVID-19. Study-level information: Some COVID-19 samples were acute and others convalescent; all came from the United States, Italy and Spain.

Per the germline V gene, CDR1 is MDHEN and CDR2 is SYDVKM. Trimming took 8 bases from V and 0 from J, leaving 13 bases between them. This CDR3 has 15 amino acids. Original processing methods: Reference gene primer amplification in the assay estimated nucleated cell counts. Clones were sequenced by immunoSEQ multiplex PCR, and TCRdb holds only the in-frame ones, with some missing. V, J and clone size derive from that table, while D and trimming were established from the DNA sequence. The sample consists of fewer than 250,000 clones, about 82% of them appearing once. Source material: peripheral blood. The TCR was taken from a woman aged 60 to 75 with active or convalescent COVID-19. The genes are TRBV28 and TRBJ2-2; a weak D match, TRBD1 (6 bases). The chain's CDR3 is CASLVGAANTGELFF. The CDR3 DNA follows: TGTGCCAGCCTGGTGGGGGCCGCGAACACCGGGGAGCTGTTTTTT.